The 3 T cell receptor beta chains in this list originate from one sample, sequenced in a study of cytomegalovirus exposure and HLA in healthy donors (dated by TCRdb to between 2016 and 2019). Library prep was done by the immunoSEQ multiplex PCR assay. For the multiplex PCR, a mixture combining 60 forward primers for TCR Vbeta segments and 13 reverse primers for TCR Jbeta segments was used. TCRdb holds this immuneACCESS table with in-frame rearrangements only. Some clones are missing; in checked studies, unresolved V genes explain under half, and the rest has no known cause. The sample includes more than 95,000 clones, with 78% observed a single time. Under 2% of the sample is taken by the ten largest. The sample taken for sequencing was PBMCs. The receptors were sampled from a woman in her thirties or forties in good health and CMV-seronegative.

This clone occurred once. The CDR3 spells CASSLDRNYGYTF. As DNA, the CDR3 is TGCGCCAGCAGTCTGGACAGGAACTATGGCTACACCTTC. The chain joins TRBV4-3 to TRBJ1-2; 7 nucleotides match TRBD1. Germline assignment: CDR1 LGHNA and CDR2 YSLEER. This CDR3 region has 13 residues. Germline trimming cut 6 bases from V and 2 bases from J; bases unmatched to any gene: 3.

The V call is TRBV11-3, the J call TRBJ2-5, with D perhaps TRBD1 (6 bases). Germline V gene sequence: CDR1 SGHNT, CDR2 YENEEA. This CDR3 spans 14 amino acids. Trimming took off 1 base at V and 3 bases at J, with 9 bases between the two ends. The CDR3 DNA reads TGTGCCAGCAGCTTAGGGCAGGGGAAAGAGACCCAGTACTTC. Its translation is CASSLGQGKETQYF.

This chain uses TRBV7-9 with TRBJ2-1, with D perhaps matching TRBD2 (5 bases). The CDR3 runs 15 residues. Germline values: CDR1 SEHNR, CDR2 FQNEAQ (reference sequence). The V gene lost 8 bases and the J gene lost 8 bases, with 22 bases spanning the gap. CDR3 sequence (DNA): TGTGCCAGCGCGTTAGGGAGCCGGCACCCCTATGAGCAGTTCTTC. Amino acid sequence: CASALGSRHPYEQFF.